This T cell receptor beta chain was found in a study of CD8 T cells in Susac syndrome. The V gene lost 0 bases and the J gene lost 4 bases, with 6 bases spanning the gap. This CDR3 is 13 amino acids long. The V gene's germline CDR1 is MNHEY and CDR2 SMNVEV (reference sequence). When the RNA was reverse transcribed, random hexamers were used with an input of 0.5 to 1 ug. It was immunoSEQ multiplex PCR that amplified TCR beta CDR3 across 54 Vbeta and 13 Jbeta. MiXCR was run by TCRdb on the immunoSEQ multiplex PCR reads, yielding one entry per CDR3 protein. Here the sample spans 90,000 or so distinct CDR3 sequences, 85% to 95% being singletons.

The sequence derives from a human donor in good health. Sequences were obtained from CD8+ T cells from PBMCs. This sequence joins TRBV27 and TRBJ1-2; D is unresolved. This CDR3 reads CASSLSNGYGYTF. The CDR3 DNA reads TGTGCCAGCAGTTTATCGAACGGCTATGGCTACACCTTC.